Sequencing of this T cell receptor beta chain was carried out in a study of spatial heterogeneity in lung cancer (dated 2019 in TCRdb). For the study in its entirety: The donors were 70 or so patients from the lung TRACERx cohort who had early-stage, untreated non-small cell lung cancer. Follow-up PBMC samples were sequenced whenever available, and the median time to follow-up was approximately two years after resection. Beta-chain transcripts were consistently detected in greater numbers than alpha-chain transcripts, which likely reflected higher beta-chain transcript abundance. In the raw uncorrected reads, each unique combination of TCR and UMI appeared more than ten times on average. In non-small cell lung cancer, the study quantitatively compared TCR alpha and beta repertoires across several tumor regions, matched nontumor lung, and blood. The study linked features of the TCR repertoire to counts of nonsynonymous mutations, which were determined by whole-exome sequencing of tumor tissue. Both alpha and beta chains were TCR-sequenced in approximately 200 tumor regions, fewer than 80 matched nontumor lung samples and 45 to 60 PBMC samples obtained at surgery.

What the research found in general, with its limitations: Ubiquitous expanded tumor TCRs were found in blood more often at tumor resection than at routine follow-up. Comparisons of baseline and follow-up blood repertoires included only approximately 13 patients. Additional single-cell paired TCR alpha and beta sequencing was considered necessary to confirm, at a functional level, the hypothesis that regional TCRs recognize regional mutations.

This specimen's time point label, per the study, means: blood at routine non-recurrence follow-up after resection. Whole RNA extracted from tumor and nontumor lung tissue, or from cryopreserved PBMC samples, was used for TCR sequencing without cell sorting. Patients were selected for TCR sequencing only if sufficient RNA was available from at least two tumor regions. This clonotype was counted at least ten times. The antigen it binds to is not known. No base qualities exist here, and no much larger clone lies one base off it. Libraries were made using 5' RACE. TCRdb shows the sequencer as NextSeq 500. To allow correction of PCR and sequencing errors, the TCR library protocol tagged every TCR cDNA molecule with a unique molecular identifier. On the authors' methods: TCR identification, UMI-based error correction and CDR3 extraction were performed with Decombinator tools. Expanded TCRs were defined as those above a frequency of 2 per 1,000, corresponding to the top 1% of the tumor frequency distribution. Rényi diversity was computed with the R vegan package after subsampling each repertoire 100 times to 5,000 TCRs. CDR3 similarity networks were built from amino acid triplet string-kernel similarity, with CDR3s being connected when pairwise similarity was above 0.82. Starting from the raw public reads, TCRdb applied fastp trimming at Q25, assembled clones with MiXCR and retained in-frame beta chains. Merged by CDR3 protein, the rows form single entries marked with the most common genes and DNA. The V and J calls were not made by the authors but by TCRdb's processing. The sample has 9,000 to 13,000 distinct CDR3 sequences on record, over 9.5% of them singletons. The ten largest clones add up to around 35% of the sample.

Reading the germline V gene gives CDR1 MNHEY and CDR2 SVGAGI. The CDR3 runs 12 amino acids, cysteine and phenylalanine included. This entry keeps only the CDR3 DNA: 36 bases, framed from base 1. V is reduced by 3 bases and J by 8 bases, leaving a spacing of 10 bases between them. This sequence originates from a female donor with early-stage non-small cell lung cancer. The specimen was PBMCs, collected at follow-up. The chain was built from TRBV6-5 and TRBJ1-2; the D gene remains uncertain. The nucleotide sequence is given as TGTGCCAGCAGTTATACAATGGGGGGCTACACCTTC. Its protein product is CASSYTMGGYTF.